The 22 T cell receptor beta chains listed next were all sequenced from one sample in a study of blood T cell repertoires in COVID-19. Using immunoSEQ multiplex PCR, the repertoire was profiled, and TCRdb retains in-frame clones only, with some absent. Altogether 60,000 to 80,000 clones are present, 80% being singletons, with the ten largest covering 9.5% to 15%. Sequencing was performed on peripheral blood. The receptors were gathered from a man aged 45-60 years with COVID-19, enrolled during active disease.

The V gene is TRBV21-1, the J gene TRBJ2-1; the table's D call of TRBD2 was not tested on the DNA. TRBV21-1 is deemed a pseudogene. The CDR3 is made up of 14 amino acids. CDR3 in amino acids: CASIREITYNEQFF. The CDR3 coding sequence is TGTGCCAGCATTAGAGAGATCACCTACAATGAGCAGTTCTTC.

V usage is TRBV12-5 and J usage is TRBJ2-5; 7 nucleotides line up with TRBD2. The V gene end was trimmed by 5 bases and the J gene end by 4 bases; junction bases not matched to a gene: 16. This CDR3 comprises 17 residues. CDR1 is LGHNT, CDR2 FRNRAP, per germline. CDR3 protein: CASGLSAPSGMVETQYF. CDR3 in DNA: TGTGCTAGTGGTCTTTCAGCACCCAGCGGGATGGTAGAGACCCAGTACTTC.

This clone has a handful of counts. CDR3 protein: CASSPKGLQQEQFF. In nucleotides, the CDR3 is TGTGCCAGCTCACCAAAGGGACTTCAACAGGAGCAGTTCTTC. V and J are TRBV18 and TRBJ2-1, with D maybe TRBD2 (6 bases). V gave up 2 bases and J gave up 10 bases, with 15 bases separating them. The CDR3 has 14 residues. Germline V gene sequence: CDR1 KGHSH, CDR2 LQKENI.

The chain recombines TRBV28 with TRBJ1-1; TRBD1 aligns across 9 bases. The junction had 4 bases not matched to a gene; V was cut back by 5 bases and J by 0 bases. This CDR3 has 15 amino acids. Germline-derived CDR1 and CDR2 are MDHEN and SYDVKM. In nucleotides, the CDR3 is TGTGCCAGCAGTGGATGGACAGGGGTGAACACTGAAGCTTTCTTT. Protein: CASSGWTGVNTEAFF.

The chain carries TRBV5-8 and TRBJ2-5; possible D gene TRBD1, 6 bases. Germline V CDR1 and CDR2: SGHTS, YDEGEE. Trimming removed 4 bases from V and 5 bases from J, with 21 bases in between. This CDR3 spans 16 amino acids. CDR3: CASSRNPQGVWETQYF. The CDR3 DNA reads TGTGCCAGCAGCCGAAACCCACAGGGAGTTTGGGAGACCCAGTACTTC.

CDR3 sequence (DNA): TGCAGTGCTAGATTACTCGGTGGCTACACCTTC. Protein: CSARLLGGYTF. The chain employs TRBV20-1 and TRBJ1-2; D remains unclear. From germline, CDR1 is DFQATT and CDR2 SNEGSKA (reference sequence). The CDR3 consists of 11 residues. V lost 2 bases and J lost 7, with 8 bases in between.

The chain has TRBV28 and TRBJ1-1; D is unresolved. This CDR3 spans 20 amino acids. The germline V gene has CDR1 MDHEN and CDR2 SYDVKM. Trimming shortened V by 1 base and J by 0 bases, and 24 bases separated the two germline ends. The CDR3 coding sequence is TGTGCCAGCAGTTTATCGGATTTGATGGGTGTTTTGGGCCTGAACACTGAAGCTTTCTTT. As protein: CASSLSDLMGVLGLNTEAFF.

The chain recombines TRBV1 with TRBJ2-7; the D call in the table, TRBD2, was not verified against the DNA. TRBV1 counts as a pseudogene. CDR3 length: 14 amino acids. The CDR3 DNA follows: TGCACCAGCAGCCAAGGACTAGCGGGATACGAGCAGTACTTC. It translates to CTSSQGLAGYEQYF.

The chain couples TRBV13 to TRBJ2-5; D is possibly TRBD2 (6 bases). The CDR3 runs to 14 residues. Germline CDR1 and CDR2: PRHDT and FYEKMQ (reference sequence). V was pared by 3 bases and J by 7 bases, with 15 bases between. The CDR3 spells CASSFLDYRGTQYF. CDR3 coding DNA: TGTGCCAGCAGCTTCCTGGACTACCGTGGGACCCAGTACTTC.

The rearrangement uses TRBV5-5 and TRBJ1-2; 12 bases fit TRBD1. The germline V gene has CDR1 SGHKS and CDR2 YYEKEE (reference sequence). The CDR3 has 17 amino acids. The J segment lost 6 bases and the V segment lost 2 bases, leaving 11 bases of the junction unmatched. The CDR3 bases are TGTGCCAGCAGCTTAGCGGGACAGGGGGCTAGCAGGGATGGCTACACCTTC. Protein product: CASSLAGQGASRDGYTF.

The chain links TRBV29-1 to TRBJ2-1; TRBD2 aligns across 9 bases. This CDR3 is 14 amino acids long. Germline V gene data show CDR1 as SQVTM and CDR2 as ANQGSEA. Germline trimming cut 6 bases from V and 7 bases from J; bases unmatched to any gene: 10. CDR3 coding DNA: TGCAGCGTGACGGTTGCTAGCGGGAAAAATGAGCAGTTCTTC. Its translation: CSVTVASGKNEQFF.

V gene TRBV24-1 combines with J gene TRBJ2-1; D remains ambiguous. This CDR3 comprises 15 residues. CDR1 is KGHDR and CDR2 is SFDVKD in the germline V gene. V dropped 3 bases and J dropped 3 bases, with 11 bases sitting between them. The CDR3 region has the DNA TGTGCCACCAGTGATCGCTCGGAGAGCTACAATGAGCAGTTCTTC. Protein product: CATSDRSESYNEQFF.

The chain recombines TRBV6-2 or TRBV6-3 with TRBJ1-6; 7 bases map to TRBD1. The ends lost 0 bases at V and 9 bases at J; junction bases unmatched: 5. The CDR3 extends over 15 amino acids. Germline CDR1 and CDR2: MNHEY and SVGEGT. Here the CDR3 reads CASSYSTQGTSPLHF. The CDR3 nucleotides read TGTGCCAGCAGTTACTCGACACAGGGGACTTCACCCCTCCACTTT.

V gene TRBV7-3 combines with J gene TRBJ2-1; 10 bases agree with TRBD2. CDR3 length: 17 residues. Germline loops: CDR1 SGHTA, CDR2 FQGTGA. V lost 2 bases and J lost 0; bases outside the gene matches: 4. CDR3 loop: CASSLYQREGSYNEQFF. DNA of the CDR3: TGTGCCAGCAGCTTATATCAGCGGGAGGGCTCCTACAATGAGCAGTTCTTC.

This clone was seen more than once but under ten times. V is TRBV7-9 and J is TRBJ2-5; no definite D call. The V gene's germline CDR1 is SEHNR and CDR2 FQNEAQ (reference sequence). V was shortened by 1 base and J by 4 bases, with 7 bases between the two germline ends. CDR3 length equals 13 residues. The CDR3 DNA sequence: TGTGCCAGCAGCTTAGAACGCGGAGAGACCCAGTACTTC. Translating gives CASSLERGETQYF.

The chain has TRBV19 and TRBJ2-1; 9 bases fit TRBD1. V shed 10 bases, J shed 7 bases, and the junction held 5 bases outside the gene matches. This CDR3 spans 12 amino acids. Germline CDR1 LNHDA, CDR2 SQIVND (reference sequence). The CDR3 DNA is TGTGCCACCGGGACAGGGAGGAATGAGCAGTTCTTC. Translated: CATGTGRNEQFF.

This chain joins TRBV2 and TRBJ2-7; 8 bases line up with TRBD1. This CDR3 is built from 14 residues. Germline CDR1 is SNHLY and CDR2 is FYNNEI. With 5 bases clipped from V and 6 bases from J, the junction kept 9 bases outside the gene matches. The CDR3 DNA reads as TGTGCCAGCAGTCTGGACAGGGCGGTGCGCGAGCAGTACTTC. Its protein is CASSLDRAVREQYF.

The genes are TRBV6-5 and TRBJ1-1; D ambiguous. V lost 6 bases, J lost 0 bases, and 8 bases lay in between. The CDR3 sequence is 13 residues long. Germline V gene lookup returns CDR1 MNHEY and CDR2 SVGAGI. CDR3 residues: CASSLIMNTEAFF. CDR3 bases: TGTGCCAGCAGCCTTATTATGAACACTGAAGCTTTCTTT.

The chain has TRBV5-6 and TRBJ2-1; 16 nucleotides align to TRBD2. This CDR3 is built from 17 residues. V dropped 5 bases and J dropped 10; count of bases not matched to a gene: 12. Germline V gives CDR1 SGHDT, CDR2 YYEEEE. In DNA, the CDR3 is TGTGCCAGCAGATTGACAGGGCCGGGACTAGCGGGAGGGGAGCAGTTCTTC. This sequence encodes CASRLTGPGLAGGEQFF.

The V call is TRBV4-1, the J call TRBJ1-2; the D gene is possibly TRBD1 (5 bases). Germline loops: CDR1 MGHRA, CDR2 YSYEKL. The CDR3 runs to 14 residues. V was cut by 1 base and J by 6 bases, with 12 bases left in between. In DNA form, the CDR3 reads TGCGCCAGCAGCCAAGTTGGGGCGCGTCATGGCTACACCTTC. It is translated as CASSQVGARHGYTF.

The gene calls are TRBV6-4 and TRBJ2-3; weak D call: TRBD2 (5 bases). Germline lookup yields CDR1 MRHNA and CDR2 SNTAGT. This CDR3 spans 15 amino acids. The germline V and J ends were trimmed by 6 bases and 2 bases, with 15 bases remaining between them. The CDR3 nucleotides are TGTGCCAGCAGCGTCGGGAAAGGACCCACAGATACGCAGTATTTT. Translating gives CASSVGKGPTDTQYF.

This clone was detected once. The rearrangement links TRBV19 to TRBJ2-2; D not certain. The CDR3 is 15 amino acids. Germline V gene lookup returns CDR1 LNHDA and CDR2 SQIVND (reference sequence). V was shortened by 4 bases and J by 1 base, with 10 bases between the two germline ends. CDR3 sequence (DNA): TGTGCCAGTAGTACCCAATGGAGGAACACCGGGGAGCTGTTTTTT. Amino acid sequence: CASSTQWRNTGELFF.